These T cell receptor beta chains were read from a single sample in a study of somatic mutations in cytotoxic T cells in rheumatoid arthritis. This table comes from immunoSEQ multiplex PCR, and its TCRdb copy is limited to in-frame clones, with some not included. The sample yields about 7,100 clones, around three quarters seen once. The source material was CD8+ T cells sorted from blood. The receptors come from an adult with rheumatoid arthritis. Both conserved end residues are part of each CDR3. D genes are given only for firm matches. Only some rows state a clone size, as once, few, many or a class for expanded clones.

V,J,size,D,length,CDR3,DNA
TRBV7-9,TRBJ2-1,NA,NA,12,CASSLELLEQFF,TGTGCCAGCAGCTTAGAACTTCTTGAGCAGTTCTTC
TRBV5-1,TRBJ2-7,NA,NA,16,CASSPPVGEGGDEQYF,TGCGCCAGCAGCCCCCCGGTGGGGGAAGGCGGGGACGAGCAGTACTTC
TRBV2,TRBJ2-2,NA,NA,14,CASSEAPPPGELFF,TGTGCCAGCAGTGAAGCGCCCCCTCCCGGGGAGCTGTTTTTT
TRBV29-1,TRBJ2-6,NA,NA,13,CSACCSGANVLTF,TGCAGCGCCTGTTGTTCTGGGGCCAACGTCCTGACTTTC
TRBV25-1,TRBJ2-7,NA,TRBD1,14,CASRETGGEYEQYF,TGTGCCAGCAGGGAGACAGGGGGCGAATACGAGCAGTACTTC
TRBV4-3,TRBJ1-1,NA,NA,15,CASSQVSREGTEAFF,TGCGCCAGCAGCCAAGTATCCAGGGAAGGCACTGAAGCTTTCTTT
TRBV27,TRBJ2-1,NA,TRBD2,18,CASSLPSWTSGGKNEQFF,TGTGCCAGCAGTTTACCCTCCTGGACTAGCGGGGGGAAAAATGAGCAGTTCTTC
TRBV19,TRBJ2-7,NA,TRBD2,15,CASSISPGGYYEQYF,TGTGCCAGTAGTATTTCTCCCGGGGGGTACTACGAGCAGTACTTC
TRBV6-1,TRBJ2-1,once,TRBD2,15,CASSLRGGTYNEQFF,TGTGCCAGCAGTCTCCGGGGGGGGACCTACAATGAGCAGTTCTTC
TRBV5-6,TRBJ2-5,NA,NA,14,CASSFFGNQETQYF,TGTGCCAGCAGCTTTTTCGGGAACCAAGAGACCCAGTACTTC
TRBV5-1,TRBJ2-1,NA,NA,17,CASSLAEGGPIYNEQFF,TGCGCCAGCAGCTTGGCCGAGGGGGGGCCTATCTACAATGAGCAGTTCTTC
TRBV19,TRBJ1-1,few,TRBD1,14,CASSTTGRSTEAFF,TGTGCCAGTAGTACGACAGGGAGGAGCACTGAAGCTTTCTTT
TRBV5-1,TRBJ1-6,NA,TRBD1,14,CASSADRVDSPLHF,TGCGCCAGCAGCGCGGACAGGGTAGATTCACCCCTCCACTTT
TRBV19,TRBJ2-7,NA,NA,18,CASSPLPSGRGLSYEQYF,TGTGCCAGTTCCCCTCTACCCTCGGGCAGGGGACTTTCCTACGAGCAGTACTTC
TRBV28,TRBJ1-2,few,NA,13,CASSSQGDYGYTF,TGTGCCAGCAGTTCACAGGGAGACTATGGCTACACCTTC
TRBV18,TRBJ2-3,NA,NA,14,CASSPLPNTDTQYF,TGTGCCAGCTCACCCCTTCCTAACACAGATACGCAGTATTTT
TRBV19,TRBJ2-3,NA,TRBD2,16,CASSGRSGGGTDTQYF,TGTGCCAGTAGTGGCCGTAGCGGGGGCGGCACAGATACGCAGTATTTT
TRBV12-5,TRBJ2-1,NA,NA,12,CASGPGWNEQFF,TGTGCTAGTGGCCCCGGCTGGAATGAGCAGTTCTTC
TRBV5-4,TRBJ2-1,NA,NA,15,CASSFLGGAYNEQFF,TGTGCCAGCAGCTTCCTTGGCGGGGCCTACAATGAGCAGTTCTTC
TRBV7-6,TRBJ1-5,few,NA,14,CASSLGAGNQPQHF,TGTGCCAGCAGCTTAGGGGCGGGAAATCAGCCCCAGCATTTT
TRBV28,TRBJ2-7,NA,TRBD1,15,CASAPRGDRVYEQYF,TGTGCCAGCGCCCCTCGGGGGGACAGGGTCTACGAGCAGTACTTC
TRBV7-2,TRBJ2-3,few,NA,11,CASSLTDTQYF,TGTGCCAGCAGCCTCACAGATACGCAGTATTTT
TRBV4-1,TRBJ1-5,NA,NA,17,CASSQDPLGYSNQPQHF,TGCGCCAGCAGCCAAGATCCCTTAGGGTATAGCAATCAGCCCCAGCATTTT
TRBV2,TRBJ1-5,NA,NA,15,CASNEDGSVYQPQHF,TGTGCCAGCAACGAGGACGGATCTGTCTATCAGCCCCAGCATTTT
TRBV27,TRBJ1-5,NA,NA,14,CASSLGGEDQPQHF,TGTGCCAGCAGTCTAGGAGGGGAAGATCAGCCCCAGCATTTT
TRBV5-8,TRBJ2-3,NA,TRBD1,17,CASSSPTPGQGVNTQYF,TGTGCCAGCAGCTCACCAACGCCGGGACAGGGTGTAAATACGCAGTATTTT
TRBV5-4,TRBJ2-7,NA,NA,14,CASSLQFSSYEQYF,TGTGCCAGCAGCTTGCAGTTCAGCTCCTACGAGCAGTACTTC